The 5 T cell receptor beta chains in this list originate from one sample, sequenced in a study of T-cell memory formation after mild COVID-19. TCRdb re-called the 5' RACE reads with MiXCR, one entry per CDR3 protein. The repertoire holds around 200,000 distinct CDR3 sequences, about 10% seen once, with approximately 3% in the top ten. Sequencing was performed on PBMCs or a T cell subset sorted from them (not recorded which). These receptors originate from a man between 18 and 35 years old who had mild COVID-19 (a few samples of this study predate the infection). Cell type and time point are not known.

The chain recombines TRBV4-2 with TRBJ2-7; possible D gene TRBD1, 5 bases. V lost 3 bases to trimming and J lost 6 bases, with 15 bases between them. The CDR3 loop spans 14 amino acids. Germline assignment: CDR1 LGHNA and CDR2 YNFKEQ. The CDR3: CASSQSWGLGEQYF. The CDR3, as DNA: TGTGCCAGCAGCCAGTCCTGGGGCTTGGGCGAGCAGTACTTC.

In DNA, the CDR3 is TGTGCCAGCAGCCACACAGGGCTCGAAGCTTTCTTT. Encoded protein: CASSHTGLEAFF. The chain has TRBV7-9 and TRBJ1-1, with D tentatively TRBD1 (6 bases). The germline CDR1 and CDR2 sequences are SEHNR and FQNEAQ (reference sequence). The CDR3 is made up of 12 amino acids. Deletions cut 5 bases from V and 8 bases from J, with 12 bases between.

In DNA form, the CDR3 reads TGTGCCAGCAGCTTAGTCTGGGGGCTAAGACCTGAAGCTTTCTTT. It encodes CASSLVWGLRPEAFF. V is TRBV7-2 and J is TRBJ1-1, with TRBD1 as a possible D gene (6 bases). Germline V gene lookup returns CDR1 SGHTA and CDR2 FQGNSA. The CDR3 sequence is 15 residues long. The V end was cut by 1 base, the J end by 6 bases, with 15 bases between. Complete variable domain (other parts from reference TRBV7-2 and TRBJ1-1): GAGVSQSPSNKVTEKGKDVELRCDPISGHTALYWYRQSLGQGLEFLIYFQGNSAPDKSGLPSDRFSAERTGGSVSTLTIQRTQQEDSAVYLCASSLVWGLRPEAFFGQGTRLTVV.

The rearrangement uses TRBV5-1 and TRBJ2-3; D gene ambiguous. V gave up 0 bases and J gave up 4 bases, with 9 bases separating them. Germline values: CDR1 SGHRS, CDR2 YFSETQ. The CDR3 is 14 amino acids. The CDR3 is CASSLGRPPDTQYF. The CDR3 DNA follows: TGCGCCAGCAGCTTGGGTCGCCCCCCAGATACGCAGTATTTT.

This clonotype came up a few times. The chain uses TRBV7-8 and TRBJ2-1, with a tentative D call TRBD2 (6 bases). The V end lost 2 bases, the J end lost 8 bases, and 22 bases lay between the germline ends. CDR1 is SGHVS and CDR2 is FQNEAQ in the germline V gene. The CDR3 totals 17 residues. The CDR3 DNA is TGTGCCAGCAGCTTAAGAAGGATATCGACTAGGAGGGATGAGCAGTTCTTC. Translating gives CASSLRRISTRRDEQFF.